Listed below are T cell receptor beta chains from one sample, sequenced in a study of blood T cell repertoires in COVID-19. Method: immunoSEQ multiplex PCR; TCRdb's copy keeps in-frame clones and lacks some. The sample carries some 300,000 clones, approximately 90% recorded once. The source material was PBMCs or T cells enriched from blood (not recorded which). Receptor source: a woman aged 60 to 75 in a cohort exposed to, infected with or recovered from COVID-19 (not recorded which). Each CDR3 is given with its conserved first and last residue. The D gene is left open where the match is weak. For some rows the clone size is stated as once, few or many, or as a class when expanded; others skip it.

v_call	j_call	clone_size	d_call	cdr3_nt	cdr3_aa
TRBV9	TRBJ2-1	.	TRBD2	TGTGCCAGCAGCGTAGCCGAAGGATCTAGCGGGAGGGCCTACAATGAGCAGTTCTTC	CASSVAEGSSGRAYNEQFF
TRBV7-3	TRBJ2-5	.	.	TGTGCCAGCAGCTACCAGGGGTTCGGGGAGACCCAGTACTTC	CASSYQGFGETQYF
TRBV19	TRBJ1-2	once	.	TGTGCCAGTAGTGTACAGGTTTCCGTTAACTATGGCTACACCTTC	CASSVQVSVNYGYTF
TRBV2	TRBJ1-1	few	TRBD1	TGTGCCAGCAGTTCACAGGGGGCGAACACTGAAGCTTTCTTT	CASSSQGANTEAFF
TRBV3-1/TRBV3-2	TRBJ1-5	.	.	TGTGCCAGCAGCCAGGGGCAGGGAGCGGGTATCAATCAGCCCCAGCATTTT	CASSQGQGAGINQPQHF
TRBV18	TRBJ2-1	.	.	TGTGCCAGCAACACAGGAGGGAACAATGAGCAGTTCTTC	CASNTGGNNEQFF
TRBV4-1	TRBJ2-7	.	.	TGCGCCAGCAGCCAAGTCAGTGGGGGCGTATACGAGCAGTACTTC	CASSQVSGGVYEQYF
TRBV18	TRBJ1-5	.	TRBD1	TGTGCCAGCTCGCTGACAGGGAATAGCAATCAGCCCCAGCATTTT	CASSLTGNSNQPQHF
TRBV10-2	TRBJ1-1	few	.	TGCGCCAGCAGTCGGGGGGCCTCCGAGAACACTGAAGCTTTCTTT	CASSRGASENTEAFF
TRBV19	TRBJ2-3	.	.	TGTGCCAGTAGCGGGAGTTTTGGCACAGATACGCAGTATTTT	CASSGSFGTDTQYF
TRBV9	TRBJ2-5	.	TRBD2	TGTGCCAGCAGCGGGGGACTAGCGGGAGGGCGTCAAGAGACCCAGTACTTC	CASSGGLAGGRQETQYF
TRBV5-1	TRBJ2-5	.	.	TGCGCCAGCAGCAGAGGGGGACAAGAGACCCAGTACTTC	CASSRGGQETQYF
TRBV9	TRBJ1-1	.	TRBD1	TGTGCCAGCAGCGTTTCCCGACAGGGCTTCGACACTGAAGCTTTCTTT	CASSVSRQGFDTEAFF
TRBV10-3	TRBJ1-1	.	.	TGTGCCATCAGTTTCGGGGGAGGGAACACTGAAGCTTTCTTT	CAISFGGGNTEAFF
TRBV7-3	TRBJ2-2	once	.	TGTGCCAGCAGCCCCCGGGTGGTCGGGGAGCTGTTTTTT	CASSPRVVGELFF
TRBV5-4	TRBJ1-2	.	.	TGTGCCAGCAGCTTACAGGGAACCAACTATGGCTACACCTTC	CASSLQGTNYGYTF
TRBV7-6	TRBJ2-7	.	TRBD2	TGTGCCAGCAGCTCCCAGCGGGAGGGCCGGTACGAGCAGTACTTC	CASSSQREGRYEQYF
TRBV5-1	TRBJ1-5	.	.	TGCGCCAGCAGCTTGGAGGGGGGGTCCGGGCAGCCCCAGCATTTT	CASSLEGGSGQPQHF
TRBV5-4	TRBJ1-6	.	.	TGTGCCAGCAGCTTAGGCAGGGGAGATTCACCCCTCCACTTT	CASSLGRGDSPLHF
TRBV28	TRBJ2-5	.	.	TGTGCCAGCAGTTTATTGATGGGGCCCCGGGAGACCCAGTACTTC	CASSLLMGPRETQYF
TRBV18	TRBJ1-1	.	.	TGTGCCAGCTCACCAGGGTTCATGGAGAGAGCTTTCTTT	CASSPGFMERAFF
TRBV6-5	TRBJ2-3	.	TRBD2	TGTGCCAGCACCTTATGGGGGGGAGATACGCAGTATTTT	CASTLWGGDTQYF
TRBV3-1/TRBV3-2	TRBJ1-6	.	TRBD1	TGTGCCAGCAGCCGAGACAGGGGGCATGATTCACCCCTCCACTTT	CASSRDRGHDSPLHF
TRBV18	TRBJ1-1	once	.	TGTGCCAGCTCACCAAGCTACACTGAAGCTTTCTTT	CASSPSYTEAFF
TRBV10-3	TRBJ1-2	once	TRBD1	TGTGCCTCTTGGACTGGGACAGGGGGCTATGGCTACACCTTC	CASWTGTGGYGYTF
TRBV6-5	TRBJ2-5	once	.	TGTGCCAGCAGCTTCTTCGGAGGTGACCAAGAGACCCAGTACTTC	CASSFFGGDQETQYF
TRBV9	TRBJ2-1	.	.	TGTGCCAGCAGCCTCGGGTGGCCCGATGAGCAGTTCTTC	CASSLGWPDEQFF
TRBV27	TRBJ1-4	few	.	TGTGCCAGCAGTTTATTCGGGCAGCGGGATGAAAAACTGTTTTTT	CASSLFGQRDEKLFF
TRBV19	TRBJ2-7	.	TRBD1	TGTGCCAGTAGTTCCGGGACAGGGGCTAACTACGAGCAGTACTTC	CASSSGTGANYEQYF
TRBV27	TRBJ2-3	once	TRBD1	TGTGCCAGCAGTTTATTCGTGACAGGGGACACAGATACGCAGTATTTT	CASSLFVTGDTDTQYF
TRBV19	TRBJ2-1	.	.	TGTGCCTCGAGGGATCACCCGAAGGGCCTCTCCTACAATGAGCAGTTCTTC	CASRDHPKGLSYNEQFF
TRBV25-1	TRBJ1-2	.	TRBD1	TGTGCCAGCAGTACCCTGGGACAGAACTATGGCTACACCTTC	CASSTLGQNYGYTF
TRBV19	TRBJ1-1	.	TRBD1	TGTGCCAGCAGGGGGGCTCGGGGACCGAACACTGAAGCTTTCTTT	CASRGARGPNTEAFF
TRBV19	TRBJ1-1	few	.	TGTGCCAGTAGTACGAGACAGGCCCACACTGAAGCTTTCTTT	CASSTRQAHTEAFF
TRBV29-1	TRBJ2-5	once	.	TGCAGCGTTGAAGATCCCGGGAGTCCCCTGGAGACCCAGTACTTC	CSVEDPGSPLETQYF
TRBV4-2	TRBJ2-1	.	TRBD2	TGTGCCAGCAGCCACGACTCCTCTGGGAGCGGGAGTTCCTACAATGAGCAGTTCTTC	CASSHDSSGSGSSYNEQFF
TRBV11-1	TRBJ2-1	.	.	TGTGCCAGCAGCTTATCAGGGGTCTCCTACAATGAGCAGTTCTTC	CASSLSGVSYNEQFF
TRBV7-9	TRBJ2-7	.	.	TGTGCCAGCAGCACCAGCGGTACCTACGAGCAGTACTTC	CASSTSGTYEQYF